This is a list of T cell receptor beta chains from one sample in a study of identical twins. MiXCR, applied by TCRdb to the 5' RACE reads, yields one record per CDR3 protein. This table has 500,000 to 700,000 distinct CDR3 sequences, about 7% appearing once. The same sample was also studied in work on yellow fever vaccine responses in identical twins.

Sequenced material: PBMCs. These receptors all stem from a woman aged 18-30 years in good health. CDR3s include the opening cysteine and the closing phenylalanine or tryptophan. D genes are given only for firm matches. The size field is filled for only some rows; it gives once, few, many or a size class.

clone_size j_call d_call v_call cdr3_aa cdr3_nt
NA TRBJ2-1 NA TRBV9 CASSGQVSSYNEQFF TGTGCCAGCAGCGGACAGGTCAGCTCCTACAATGAGCAGTTCTTC
NA TRBJ2-7 NA TRBV2 CASTANHEQYF TGTGCCAGCACGGCCAACCACGAGCAGTACTTC
many TRBJ2-7 TRBD2 TRBV20-1 CSARIAGEPYEQYF TGCAGTGCTAGAATAGCGGGAGAGCCCTACGAGCAGTACTTC
NA TRBJ1-1 NA TRBV5-5 CASSLWDPRFRTEAFF TGTGCCAGCAGCTTGTGGGACCCCAGGTTTCGGACTGAAGCTTTCTTT
few TRBJ2-5 NA TRBV12-3/TRBV12-4 CASRTQGGGTQYF TGTGCCAGCAGAACACAGGGCGGAGGGACCCAGTACTTC
few TRBJ1-6 NA TRBV7-8 CASSAIRVSPLHF TGTGCCAGCAGCGCTATTAGGGTTTCACCCCTCCACTTT
many TRBJ2-7 NA TRBV5-6 CASSQLNGGNYEQYF TGTGCCAGCAGCCAATTGAACGGTGGGAACTACGAGCAGTACTTC
NA TRBJ2-1 NA TRBV3-1 CATTSRQSSYNEQFF TGTGCCACCACCTCACGACAGTCCTCCTACAATGAGCAGTTCTTC
few TRBJ2-5 TRBD2 TRBV28 CASTAGTSRQETQYF TGTGCCAGCACAGCCGGGACTAGCCGTCAAGAGACCCAGTACTTC
many TRBJ2-2 NA TRBV10-3 CAISESASSGELFF TGTGCCATCAGTGAGTCGGCTAGTTCCGGGGAGCTGTTTTTT
NA TRBJ2-5 TRBD1 TRBV12-3/TRBV12-4 CASSFDRGPQETQYF TGTGCCAGCAGTTTCGACAGGGGGCCCCAAGAGACCCAGTACTTC
NA TRBJ2-7 NA TRBV7-2 CASSLEHGYEQYF TGTGCCAGCAGCTTAGAACACGGCTACGAGCAGTACTTC
few TRBJ2-7 NA TRBV5-1 CASSYDSGGYEQYF TGCGCCAGCAGCTACGATAGCGGAGGCTACGAGCAGTACTTC
few TRBJ2-1 TRBD1 TRBV20-1 CSATPRGHSSYNEQFF TGCAGTGCTACCCCCAGGGGGCACAGCTCCTACAATGAGCAGTTCTTC
NA TRBJ2-1 TRBD1 TRBV5-1 CASSLDWTGGSYNEQFF TGCGCCAGCAGCTTAGACTGGACAGGGGGCTCCTACAATGAGCAGTTCTTC
NA TRBJ2-3 TRBD2 TRBV10-3 CAISPRTSPSADTQYF TGTGCCATCAGTCCCCGGACTAGCCCCTCCGCAGATACGCAGTATTTT
NA TRBJ2-6 NA TRBV2 CASPQRAGANVLTF TGTGCCAGCCCTCAAAGGGCTGGGGCCAACGTCCTGACTTTC
NA TRBJ2-1 TRBD2 TRBV7-6 CASSQAGGGGDEQFF TGTGCCAGCAGCCAAGCGGGAGGAGGAGGTGATGAGCAGTTCTTC
NA TRBJ2-6 NA TRBV5-6 CASSSFRGARTGANVLTF TGTGCCAGCAGCTCCTTTCGGGGGGCGCGGACTGGGGCCAACGTCCTGACTTTC
many TRBJ1-5 NA TRBV20-1 CSVHGDSNQPQHF TGCAGTGTTCACGGAGATAGCAATCAGCCCCAGCATTTT
NA TRBJ1-5 NA TRBV10-3 CAISEAGIDNQPQHF TGTGCCATCAGTGAGGCAGGGATCGACAATCAGCCCCAGCATTTT
NA TRBJ2-2 NA TRBV12-3/TRBV12-4 CASREQTNTGELFF TGTGCCAGCAGGGAACAAACGAACACCGGGGAGCTGTTTTTT
few TRBJ1-1 NA TRBV6-1 CASSTTMGTEAFF TGTGCCAGCAGCACAACCATGGGCACTGAAGCTTTCTTT
few TRBJ2-5 TRBD2 TRBV24-1 CATGGDLLETQYF TGTGCCACCGGGGGGGACCTGCTCGAGACCCAGTACTTC
NA TRBJ1-2 NA TRBV7-9 CASSLVLQGSHGYTF TGTGCCAGCAGCTTAGTTTTGCAGGGGTCACATGGCTACACCTTC
NA TRBJ1-2 NA TRBV12-3/TRBV12-4 CASSPGGANGYTF TGTGCCAGCAGCCCGGGGGGGGCCAATGGCTACACCTTC
few TRBJ1-3 TRBD1 TRBV4-1 CASSNPTGRNTIYF TGCGCCAGCAGCAACCCGACAGGGAGAAACACCATATATTTT
NA TRBJ2-1 TRBD2 TRBV5-1 CASSLGGGLFDEQFF TGCGCCAGCAGCTTGGGGGGGGGACTTTTCGATGAGCAGTTCTTC